The entry that follows covers one TCR beta chain sequence. The antigen is undetermined. This specimen belongs to a study of CXCR3-negative and CXCR3-positive naive CD8 T cells. By phenotype, naive CD8+ T cells were CD45RO-CCR7+CD27+CD95-. Study results and caveats: Most assays used freshly isolated PBMCs, as cryopreservation partially reduced CXCR3. TRB CDR3s of CXCR3-positive naive cells were more hydrophobic than those of CXCR3-negative naive cells.

Germline V gene sequence: CDR1 MGHRA, CDR2 YSYEKL. The CDR3 loop spans 16 amino acids. TRB cDNA was prepared as libraries by UMI-labeled 5' RACE. From its re-call of the 5' RACE reads, TCRdb lists each CDR3 protein once, without DNA. Recorded here are over 70,000 distinct CDR3 sequences; the top ten clones represent over 1.5%. The rearrangement links TRBV4-1 to TRBJ2-2; the D gene TCRdb calls, TRBD1, cannot be checked with no DNA. The sample consisted of naive CXCR3- CD8+ T cells from blood. Subset given: CD45RO-CCR7+CD27+CD95- naive CD8+ T cells lacking CXCR3 (TNR3-). The sequence came from a human donor in good health. Some clones in this sample may be carry-over from other donors' samples. CDR3 protein: CASSPLYGGNTGELFF.